These T cell receptor beta chains were read from a single sample in a study of T cells after yellow fever vaccination. TCRdb reanalysed the 5' RACE reads using MiXCR and keeps one entry per CDR3 protein. The sample holds over 300,000 distinct CDR3 sequences, 4.1% seen once. The source was PBMCs, collected 5 days after the yellow fever booster vaccination. These receptors originate from a man aged 18 to 35 who received the YFV17D yellow fever vaccine. CDR3s include the opening cysteine and the closing phenylalanine or tryptophan.

V gene	CDR3 length	J gene	CDR3 protein
TRBV7-2	16	TRBJ1-2	CASSLSWAVKNYGYTF
TRBV12-3/TRBV12-4	14	TRBJ2-2	CASRLQGMTGELFF
TRBV25-1	15	TRBJ2-5	CASNQASGGQETQYF
TRBV19	15	TRBJ1-2	CASSPDSSSWGGYTF
TRBV6-1	14	TRBJ1-5	CASSEQGSNQPQHF
TRBV5-5	13	TRBJ1-1	CASSYGEGTEAFF
TRBV2	16	TRBJ2-3	CASTEGDGGVEDTQYF
TRBV5-1	17	TRBJ2-3	CASSLILGGGASDTQYF
TRBV20-1	14	TRBJ2-4	CSARDALAKNIQYF
TRBV5-1	14	TRBJ2-5	CASSSGLAVETQYF
TRBV12-3/TRBV12-4	17	TRBJ2-2	CASSFDSGGGPTGELFF
TRBV7-2	17	TRBJ2-1	CASSLSPITTGANEQFF
TRBV18	13	TRBJ1-2	CASSPQEGGGYTF
TRBV5-1	13	TRBJ1-1	CASSGREAAEAFF
TRBV20-1	14	TRBJ2-2	CSARSESGTGELFF
TRBV7-6	16	TRBJ2-3	CASSFPSGGAADTQYF
TRBV20-1	12	TRBJ1-1	CSARHSSGEAFF
TRBV3-1	12	TRBJ2-7	CASSRGGYEQYF
TRBV19	14	TRBJ1-5	CASSIGTVNQPQHF
TRBV3-1	15	TRBJ2-3	CASSLRAGGTDTQYF
TRBV4-1	19	TRBJ2-6	CASSQAPTSGGSGANVLTF
TRBV4-3	17	TRBJ2-3	CASSQEPETGGTDTQYF
TRBV2	14	TRBJ1-2	CASSSDKTNYGYTF
TRBV7-6	17	TRBJ1-2	CASSNEGLGGRGYGYTF
TRBV7-2	18	TRBJ2-1	CASSLTSGGTSSYNEQFF
TRBV24-1	13	TRBJ1-1	CATARGQATEAFF
TRBV6-1	15	TRBJ2-3	CASSEQAGSTDTQYF
TRBV5-5	13	TRBJ1-6	CASSLVGVSPLHF
TRBV7-6	15	TRBJ2-5	CASSLAMTVGETQYF
TRBV4-3	15	TRBJ1-6	CASSQENRGFGALHF
TRBV5-6	15	TRBJ2-1	CASSSTGISYNEQFF
TRBV6-6	16	TRBJ1-2	CASSRTDRGRGYGYTF
TRBV7-9	17	TRBJ1-5	CASSLWSGTASNQPQHF
TRBV5-1	13	TRBJ1-2	CASSLPGGAGYTF
TRBV7-2	12	TRBJ1-1	CASSFVGTEAFF
TRBV15	13	TRBJ2-5	CATSRAKAETQYF
TRBV15	13	TRBJ2-7	CATSTGLSYEQYF
TRBV7-9	17	TRBJ2-7	CASSLAPSRSLFYEQYF
TRBV6-5	15	TRBJ2-1	CASSYYGGRVNEQFF
TRBV10-3	15	TRBJ2-3	CAISLRGPGTDTQYF
TRBV4-2	15	TRBJ1-2	CASSQGGTGETGYTF
TRBV7-2	15	TRBJ2-3	CASSRQTGIADTQYF
TRBV9	14	TRBJ1-4	CASSVSTVREKLFF